This T cell receptor (beta chain) came from a study of blood T cell repertoires in COVID-19. Study context: Specimens from acute and convalescent COVID-19 originated in the United States, Italy and Spain. PBMCs, B-cell-depleted T cells, or T cells were the source of the cDNA or gDNA that made up the material.

Per the original methods: It was from reference gene primer amplification that nucleated cell counts were estimated. The method was immunoSEQ multiplex PCR; TCRdb's version includes in-frame clones alone and lacks a portion of them. D and trimming come from the DNA, and the V and J calls and clone size come from that table. The sample lists 140,000 to 150,000 clones, roughly 90% occurring once. Seattle patient enrollment occurred during active infection, with longitudinal follow-up thereafter. V was clipped by 6 bases and J by 5 bases, with 19 bases between them. Germline CDR1 and CDR2: SEHNR and FQNEAQ (reference sequence). The CDR3 totals 15 residues.

Sequenced: peripheral blood. The receptor's source is a human donor with COVID-19, enrolled during active disease. The donor label of this sample is uncertain. The chain carries TRBV7-9 and TRBJ1-1; possible D gene TRBD1, 5 bases. CDR3 coding DNA: TGTGCCAGCAGGCCACCCCCCAGGGAAGGGACTGAAGCTTTCTTT. It codes for CASRPPPREGTEAFF.